Ten or more counts support the clone carrying this T cell receptor (beta chain). The CDR3 runs to 14 residues. Germline CDR1 is SGHTA and CDR2 is FQGTGA. Trimming at V came to 5 bases and at J to 6 bases, leaving 5 bases not matched to a gene. The data were obtained in a study of regulatory T cells in long-lasting Graves disease. Time point meaning: newly diagnosed GD, antithyroid drugs for less than 3 months. Isolated PBMC RNA provided the starting material for the TCR library. As collected, the peripheral blood samples measured 7.5 to 9 milliliters each and went into EDTA tubes. For TCR beta, libraries came from iRepertoire HTBI primers and Arm-PCR of CDR3 regions. TCRdb processed the multiplex PCR reads anew with MiXCR; each CDR3 protein has one entry. The sample records about 560,000 distinct CDR3 sequences, about 16% being singletons. This same sample was also taken into another study, of T cells in Graves' hyperthyroidism and ophthalmopathy. That report adds: An absence of ophthalmopathy progression within 18 months meant stable Graves' hyperthyroidism. In blood, most of the thyroid clonotypes expanded above 0.001 were also present.

The sample here was peripheral blood mononuclear cells (PBMCs), taken at new diagnosis, from a patient treated with antithyroid drugs. The chain has TRBV7-3 and TRBJ2-3, with TRBD2 identical over 10 bases. The sequence was obtained from a man between 18 and 29 years old with Graves disease. The CDR3 DNA reads as TGTGCCAGCAGCCCCGGGACTAGCGTGGATACGCAGTATTTT. Translation gives CASSPGTSVDTQYF.